Below, 13 T cell receptor beta chains from the same sample are listed, as sequenced in a study of shared clonotypes between healthy human individuals. Assay: immunoSEQ multiplex PCR; the TCRdb copy retains only in-frame clones and omits some. The sample has about half a million clones, roughly 80% seen once. Sequenced input: PBMCs. These receptors were obtained from a middle-aged woman in good health. Some clones in this sample may be carry-over from other donors' samples.

V gene TRBV2 combines with J gene TRBJ2-7, with 14 bases that match TRBD2. The CDR3 sequence is 17 residues long. Losses at the gene ends were 6 bases for V and 3 bases for J; bases not matched to a gene: 10. The germline gives CDR1 SNHLY, CDR2 FYNNEI. CDR3 residues: CASSKTSGRAIGYEQYF. The CDR3 DNA follows: TGTGCCAGCAGCAAGACTAGCGGGAGGGCCATTGGCTACGAGCAGTACTTC. The variable domain in full, with the rest retrieved from reference TRBV2 and TRBJ2-7, is EPEVTQTPSHQVTQMGQEVILRCVPISNHLYFYWYRQILGQKVEFLVSFYNNEISEKSEIFDDQFSVERPDGSNFTLKIRSTKLEDSAMYFCASSKTSGRAIGYEQYFGPGTRLTVT.

Worth noting for this clone: A far bigger clonotype differs at one base, so this is likely a read error. This chain connects TRBV6-5 to TRBJ2-7; D uncertain. Germline V lookup: CDR1 MNHEY, CDR2 SVGAGI. This CDR3 is built from 15 residues. The CDR3 nucleotides are TGTGCCAGCACCCCTCCTTCCGGGTCACTCTACGAGCGGTACTTC. The encoded protein is CASTPPSGSLYERYF.

Written as DNA, the CDR3 is TGTGCCAGCAGTGACCTTGGGAAAAATGAAAAACTGTTTTTT. Translating it yields CASSDLGKNEKLFF. The chain is built from TRBV6-1 and TRBJ1-4; unclear D gene. Trimming removed 3 bases from V and 5 bases from J, with 10 bases in between. CDR1 and CDR2 (germline): MNHNS, SASEGT. The CDR3 totals 14 residues.

The chain carries TRBV7-3 and TRBJ2-3; TRBD2 agrees at 8 bases. CDR3 length: 15 residues. Germline values: CDR1 SGHTA, CDR2 FQGTGA. Germline trimming cut 6 bases from V and 1 base from J; bases unmatched to any gene: 6. The CDR3 nucleotides read TGTGCCAGCAGACTCCAAGCGGGGGGCACAGATACGCAGTATTTT. This codes for CASRLQAGGTDTQYF.

This clone was detected once. This chain joins TRBV30 and TRBJ2-5, with D maybe TRBD1 (5 bases). This CDR3 spans 12 amino acids. The ends were cut back, 1 base at V and 5 bases at J, with 8 bases in the middle. CDR1 is GTSNPN and CDR2 is SVGIG in the germline V gene (reference sequence). The CDR3 is CAWSGGEETQYF. The CDR3 coding sequence is TGTGCCTGGAGTGGGGGCGAGGAGACCCAGTACTTC. Combining the CDR3 with reference TRBV30 and TRBJ2-5 gives the whole variable domain SQTIHQWPATLVQPVGSPLSLECTVEGTSNPNLYWYRQAAGRGLQLLFYSVGIGQISSEVPQNLSASRPQDRQFILSSKKLLLSDSGFYLCAWSGGEETQYFGPGTRLLVL.

The gene calls are TRBV30 and TRBJ2-1, with 10 bases fitting TRBD1. V trimming: 4 bases; J trimming: 5 bases; junction bases outside the gene matches: 5. This CDR3 region has 14 residues. Germline CDR1 GTSNPN, CDR2 SVGIG (reference sequence). CDR3 DNA sequence: TGTGCCTGGACCCTCGGGACAGGGGACAATGAGCAGTTCTTC. Amino acid sequence: CAWTLGTGDNEQFF.

The chain has TRBV7-8 and TRBJ1-1, with D unclear. Germline V CDR1 and CDR2: SGHVS, FQNEAQ. Trimming shortened V by 2 bases and J by 4 bases, and 8 bases separated the two germline ends. The CDR3 contains 13 residues. The CDR3 protein is CASSLRMSTEAFF. CDR3 sequence (DNA): TGTGCCAGCAGCTTACGAATGAGCACTGAAGCTTTCTTT.

V gene TRBV27 combines with J gene TRBJ2-3; 8 nucleotides line up with TRBD2. Trimming at V came to 6 bases and at J to 2 bases, leaving 7 bases not matched to a gene. CDR3 size: 15 residues. Germline CDR1 and CDR2: MNHEY and SMNVEV (reference sequence). CDR3 amino acids: CASSQLAVNTDTQYF. The DNA of the CDR3 is TGTGCCAGCAGCCAACTAGCGGTAAACACAGATACGCAGTATTTT.

The chain is built from TRBV2 and TRBJ2-1; the match to TRBD2 covers 11 bases. CDR3 length equals 15 residues. Trimming took 7 bases from V and 5 from J; bases not matched to a gene: 7. The germline CDR1 and CDR2 sequences are SNHLY and FYNNEI. The CDR3 region is CASNPLAGVDNEQFF. The CDR3 DNA reads as TGTGCCAGCAACCCACTAGCGGGAGTGGACAATGAGCAGTTCTTC.

On this clone: Only one base separates this from a far larger clonotype, so it likely reflects a read error. The same CDR3 is also encoded by other DNA sequences in this sample. The genes are TRBV28 and TRBJ2-5; 13 bases align to TRBD2. V gave up 6 bases and J gave up 4 bases; unmatched junction bases: 8. The CDR3 has 16 amino acids. CDR1 and CDR2 (germline): MDHEN, SYDVKM. The CDR3 nucleotides are TGTGCCAGCAGCTTGACTAGCGGGAGGTTGGGAGAGACCCAGTACTTC. It codes for CASSLTSGRLGETQYF.

This clone was found a few times. J is TRBJ2-3 and V is TRBV30, with 7 bases aligning to TRBD2. Trimming took 4 bases from V and 0 from J; bases not matched to a gene: 4. The length of the CDR3 is 14 residues. Looked up from germline, CDR1 is GTSNPN and CDR2 is SVGIG (reference sequence). The CDR3 DNA is TGTGCCTGGAAGGGCGGGAGCAGCACAGATACGCAGTATTTT. Residues: CAWKGGSSTDTQYF.

This clone was observed a handful of times. V gene TRBV5-4 combines with J gene TRBJ2-1; 14 bases fit TRBD2. V lost 3 bases to trimming and J lost 5 bases; unmatched junction nucleotides: 4. Germline values: CDR1 SGHNT, CDR2 YYREEE (reference sequence). This CDR3 has 16 residues. The CDR3 protein is CASSSGTSGSHNEQFF. CDR3 coding DNA: TGTGCCAGCAGCTCCGGGACTAGCGGGAGTCACAATGAGCAGTTCTTC.

CDR3 bases: TGTGCCAGCAGTTCCCCTAGTCCCGTAGGGGGCTTCGGCTATGGCTACACCTTC. It specifies CASSSPSPVGGFGYGYTF. The rearrangement uses TRBV28 and TRBJ1-2; the match to TRBD1 covers 7 bases. The germline V gene has CDR1 MDHEN and CDR2 SYDVKM. V was clipped by 4 bases and J by 4 bases; unmatched bases: 18. The CDR3 contains 18 residues.